The clone carrying this T cell receptor beta chain was seen only a few times. Its cognate antigen is unknown. These data come from a study of response to subunit inactivated influenza vaccine. Overall study results and limits: That few new T cells are recruited by each seasonal influenza vaccination was the authors' suggestion.

TCRdb recomputed calls from the RT-PCR reads with MiXCR, one row per CDR3 protein. The table has more than 500,000 distinct CDR3 sequences, 11% seen once. V was pared by 2 bases and J by 7 bases, with 8 bases of the junction left unmatched. Looked up from germline, CDR1 is SGHTA and CDR2 is FQGNSA. The CDR3 runs to 16 residues. This sample was also put to use in a study of T cells expressing NK-cell markers. This second study says: TCR beta cDNA was generated via 5'RACE template switching incorporating UMIs. HCMV seropositivity marked seven of the eight sequenced donors; one was seronegative. Restricting sorting to alpha-beta TCR T cells was achieved in several experiments by an anti-gamma-delta TCR antibody. In a group of about six donors, dominant NKG2C+ clonotypes represented about 1.0-7.5% of CD8+ T cells.

The specimen comprised PBMCs from blood, sampled on the day of vaccination. This chain joins TRBV7-2 and TRBJ2-1; the match to TRBD2 covers 10 bases. This sequence originates from a man aged 45-65 years who received an inactivated influenza vaccine. The CDR3 loop reads CASSLMRLAGANEQFF. The CDR3 bases are TGTGCCAGCAGCTTAATGCGGCTAGCGGGAGCGAATGAGCAGTTCTTC.